This TCR beta chain came from a study of T cells in Graves' hyperthyroidism and ophthalmopathy. Trimming shortened V by 3 bases and J by 2 bases, and 13 bases separated the two germline ends. This CDR3 has 15 residues. The germline V gene has CDR1 MDHEN and CDR2 SYDVKM. This clonotype was recorded a few times. Its antigen is unknown. Diagnostic decisions used clinical symptoms, serum thyroxine and TRAb, thyroid ultrasound and orbital computed tomography. From more than 9.5 ml of fresh peripheral blood, PBMCs were isolated. Study-level findings and limits: The authors' 13 V-J model separated ophthalmopathy from stable hyperthyroidism. Ophthalmopathy, as predicted by the model, came a median roughly 6.8 months after the prediction.

Amplification of TCR beta CDR3 regions was performed using RNA transcripts as template. HTBI primers were the set used in a first-round RT-PCR of the TCR CDR3. TCRdb called the multiplex PCR reads again in MiXCR, with one record for every CDR3 protein. This sample has fewer than 350,000 distinct CDR3 sequences, with over 15% found just once. This TCR derives from a woman in her forties or fifties with Graves' hyperthyroidism. Input material: blood. V is TRBV28 and J is TRBJ2-5, with D perhaps TRBD2 (5 bases). The CDR3 DNA sequence: TGTGCCAGCAGTTTGACGGGGTACCAACAAGAGACCCAGTACTTC. It codes for CASSLTGYQQETQYF. The full variable domain, completed using reference TRBV28 and TRBJ2-5, is DVKVTQSSRYLVKRTGEKVFLECVQDMDHENMFWYRQDPGLGLRLIYFSYDVKMKEKGDIPEGYSVSREKKERFSLILESASTNQTSMYLCASSLTGYQQETQYFGPGTRLLVL.